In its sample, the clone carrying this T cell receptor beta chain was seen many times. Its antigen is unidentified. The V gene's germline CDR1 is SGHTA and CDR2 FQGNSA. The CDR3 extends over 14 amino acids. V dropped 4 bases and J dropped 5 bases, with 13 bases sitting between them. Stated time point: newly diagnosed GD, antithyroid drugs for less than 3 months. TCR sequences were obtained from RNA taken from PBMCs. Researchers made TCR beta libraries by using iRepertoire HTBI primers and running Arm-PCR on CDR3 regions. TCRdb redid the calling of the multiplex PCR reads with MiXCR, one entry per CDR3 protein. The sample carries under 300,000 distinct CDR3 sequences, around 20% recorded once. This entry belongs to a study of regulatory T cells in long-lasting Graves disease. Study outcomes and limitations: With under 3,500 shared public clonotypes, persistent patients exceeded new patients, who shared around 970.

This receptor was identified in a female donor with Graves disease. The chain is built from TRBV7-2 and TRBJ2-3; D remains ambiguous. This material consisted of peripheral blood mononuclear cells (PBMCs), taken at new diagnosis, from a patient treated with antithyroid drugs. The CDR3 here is CASSYIRVGDTQYF. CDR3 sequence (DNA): TGTGCCAGCAGCTACATCCGAGTTGGAGATACGCAGTATTTT.